The 11 T cell receptor beta chains in this list originate from one sample, sequenced in a study of cytomegalovirus exposure and HLA in healthy donors. Primers for the PCR totalled 60 Vbeta and 13 Jbeta. The table came from immunoSEQ multiplex PCR; TCRdb's copy has only in-frame clones and leaves some out. The sample has approximately 120,000 clones, 75% to 85% seen once. Sequenced: PBMCs. These receptors came from a man under 40 in good health and CMV-seropositive.

This rearrangement joins TRBV6-6 to TRBJ1-2; maybe TRBD1 (5 bases). The CDR3 has 15 residues. Trimming left V 0 bases short and J 0 bases short, with 8 bases between. Germline CDR1 and CDR2: MNHNY and SVGAGI (reference sequence). The CDR3 nucleotides read TGTGCCAGCAGTTACTCAGCAGGGTCTAACTATGGCTACACCTTC. Its protein is CASSYSAGSNYGYTF.

In this sample, this clone turned up once. The rearrangement uses TRBV7-8 and TRBJ1-3; D is perhaps TRBD1 (5 bases). CDR1 and CDR2 (germline): SGHVS, FQNEAQ. The CDR3 runs 16 residues. The ends were cut back, 1 base at V and 0 bases at J, with 10 bases in the middle. The DNA of the CDR3 is TGTGCCAGCAGCTTAGACAGGTTGAGCTCTGGAAACACCATATATTTT. This sequence encodes CASSLDRLSSGNTIYF.

This clone was seen a few times. V and J are TRBV5-6 and TRBJ2-1, with 11 nucleotides matching TRBD2. V lost 2 bases to trimming and J lost 8 bases; unmatched junction nucleotides: 6. The CDR3 has 15 amino acids. The germline gives CDR1 SGHDT, CDR2 YYEEEE. The CDR3 is CASSFSTSGEHEQFF. In DNA form, the CDR3 reads TGTGCCAGCAGCTTTTCGACTAGCGGGGAGCATGAGCAGTTCTTC.

The chain recombines TRBV19 with TRBJ2-2; tentatively, D is TRBD2 (6 bases). The CDR3 loop spans 15 amino acids. Per the germline V gene, CDR1 is LNHDA and CDR2 is SQIVND (reference sequence). V gave up 7 bases and J gave up 5 bases, with 17 bases separating them. CDR3 DNA sequence: TGTGCCAGTATCATGACTGGGGGGAGGACCGGGGAGCTGTTTTTT. Its translation is CASIMTGGRTGELFF.

This clone showed up just once. This sequence joins TRBV19 and TRBJ2-2; TRBD1 agrees at 8 bases. CDR3 size: 15 residues. Germline assignment: CDR1 LNHDA and CDR2 SQIVND (reference sequence). The V segment lost 6 bases and the J segment 7 bases; nucleotides outside the gene matches: 10. This chain's CDR3 is CASRSSGGEFGELFF. CDR3 in DNA: TGTGCCAGTAGGAGTTCAGGGGGCGAATTCGGGGAGCTGTTTTTT.

This clone was found a few times. The V and J genes are TRBV7-9 and TRBJ2-7, with no clear D. This CDR3 comprises 12 residues. Germline lookup yields CDR1 SEHNR and CDR2 FQNEAQ (reference sequence). The germline V and J ends were trimmed by 3 bases and 0 bases, with 3 bases remaining between them. In DNA, the CDR3 is TGTGCCAGCAGCTTTAGCTCCTACGAGCAGTACTTC. Translation gives CASSFSSYEQYF.

With regard to this clone: An end of the junction does not agree with germline; a read error may underlie this. The V and J genes are TRBV10-3 and TRBJ2-7; D is possibly TRBD1 (6 bases). CDR1 and CDR2 from the germline V gene are ENHRY and SYGVKD. This CDR3 region has 12 residues. The CDR3 DNA is TGTGCCATCAGTCTGGACGACAGGACGTCAGGATTC. This encodes CAISLDDRTSGF.

This sequence joins TRBV5-6 and TRBJ2-7; D not resolved. V lost 1 base and J lost 6, with 8 bases in between. Germline V gene data show CDR1 as SGHDT and CDR2 as YYEEEE. CDR3 size: 12 residues. CDR3 DNA sequence: TGTGCCAGCAGCTTGATTCACAGCGAGCAGTACTTC. Translated, it gives CASSLIHSEQYF.

The chain joins TRBV6-1 to TRBJ2-7; 7 bases line up with TRBD2. The V and J ends lost 6 bases and 4 bases, in that order; junction bases with no gene match: 12. CDR3 length: 15 residues. Germline assignment: CDR1 MNHNS and CDR2 SASEGT. CDR3: CASRDKPSGSYEQYF. As DNA, the CDR3 is TGTGCCAGCAGGGATAAGCCTAGCGGATCATACGAGCAGTACTTC.

This clone was seen only a few times. The rearrangement links TRBV6-5 to TRBJ1-2; TRBD1 aligns across 7 bases. This CDR3 has 13 residues. The ends lost 10 bases at V and 5 bases at J; junction bases unmatched: 10. The V gene's germline CDR1 is MNHEY and CDR2 SVGAGI. The CDR3 region is CATAEGTAYGYTF. The DNA for the CDR3 is TGTGCCACCGCCGAAGGGACAGCATATGGCTACACCTTC.

The chain joins TRBV15 to TRBJ2-7, with 7 bases fitting TRBD1. The CDR3 has 15 amino acids. Germline values: CDR1 LNHNV, CDR2 YYDKDF (reference sequence). Losses at the gene ends were 0 bases for V and 1 base for J; bases not matched to a gene: 3. CDR3 region: CATSREGGQSYEQYF. In nucleotides, the CDR3 is TGTGCCACCAGCAGAGAAGGGGGCCAGTCCTACGAGCAGTACTTC.